The 30 T cell receptor beta chains presented below share a single source sample, sequenced in a study of a mutant IDH1 vaccine in newly diagnosed glioma. Time point defined: week 47, end of study. Each dose delivered 300 ug of mutant IDH1 20-mer peptide subcutaneously with imiquimod. Generated by immunoSEQ multiplex PCR, the TCRdb table keeps only in-frame clones and is missing some. The table includes tens of thousands of clones, roughly 87% detected once. Their recognized antigens are unknown. The starting material was PBMCs, obtained from a glioma patient whose treatment included an IDH1 peptide vaccine. The receptors were sampled from a man aged 40-49 years with glioma. Some clones in this sample may be carry-over from other donors' samples.

This chain joins TRBV7-6 and TRBJ2-5; perhaps D is TRBD1 or TRBD2 (5 bases each). In germline, CDR1 is SGHVS, CDR2 FNYEAQ. The V and J ends lost 1 base and 2 bases respectively, with 20 bases between them. This CDR3 has 18 amino acids. The CDR3 loop reads CASSLGTRGISWQETQYF. CDR3 DNA sequence: TGTGCCAGCAGCTTAGGGACACGGGGAATCTCGTGGCAAGAGACCCAGTACTTC.

J is TRBJ2-3 and V is TRBV29-1; D gene ambiguous. Germline CDR1 and CDR2: SQVTM and ANQGSEA. The germline V and J ends were trimmed by 0 bases and 2 bases, with 21 bases remaining between them. There are 18 residues in the CDR3. CDR3 protein: CSVEDILPKFPYTDTQYF. For the CDR3, the DNA is TGCAGCGTTGAAGATATTCTCCCCAAGTTTCCCTACACAGATACGCAGTATTTT.

The V call is TRBV27, the J call TRBJ1-4; no firm D call. CDR1 MNHEY and CDR2 SMNVEV come from the germline V gene (reference sequence). The V and J ends lost 6 bases and 0 bases respectively, with 14 bases between them. This CDR3 has 16 residues. The CDR3: CASRLSRGATNEKLFF. CDR3 coding DNA: TGTGCCAGCAGACTCTCGCGTGGTGCAACTAATGAAAAACTGTTTTTT.

This chain joins TRBV30 and TRBJ1-1, with D perhaps TRBD1 (6 bases). The CDR3 spans 14 residues. The germline V gene has CDR1 GTSNPN and CDR2 SVGIG (reference sequence). V lost 3 bases to trimming and J lost 3 bases, with 14 bases between them. In DNA form, the CDR3 reads TGTGCCTGGAGCAGGGGACGGGGGGACACTGAAGCTTTCTTT. It codes for CAWSRGRGDTEAFF. Together with reference TRBV30 and TRBJ1-1, the CDR3 gives the full variable domain: SQTIHQWPATLVQPVGSPLSLECTVEGTSNPNLYWYRQAAGRGLQLLFYSVGIGQISSEVPQNLSASRPQDRQFILSSKKLLLSDSGFYLCAWSRGRGDTEAFFGQGTRLTVV.

The rearrangement joins TRBV7-2 to TRBJ2-7; 8 bases line up with TRBD2. V was clipped by 7 bases and J by 2 bases; unmatched bases: 10. The CDR3 runs to 15 residues. Germline loops: CDR1 SGHTA, CDR2 FQGNSA. The CDR3: CASTFGGGSAYEQYF. The CDR3 bases are TGTGCCAGCACTTTTGGCGGGGGGTCCGCCTACGAGCAGTACTTC.

The genes are TRBV4-1 and TRBJ1-5; the D is unclear. The CDR3 covers 14 residues. The ends were cut back, 1 base at V and 0 bases at J, with 4 bases in the middle. CDR1 and CDR2 from the germline V gene are MGHRA and YSYEKL. CDR3 nucleotide sequence: TGCGCCAGCAGCCAAGGGATTAGCAATCAGCCCCAGCATTTT. This translates into CASSQGISNQPQHF.

The genes are TRBV20-1 and TRBJ2-3, with D perhaps TRBD2 (5 bases). Germline V gene sequence: CDR1 DFQATT, CDR2 SNEGSKA (reference sequence). The ends were cut back, 7 bases at V and 6 bases at J, with 11 bases in the middle. CDR3 length: 11 amino acids. CDR3 in DNA: TGCAGTGTTCGGGGAACGGATACGCAGTATTTT. Protein: CSVRGTDTQYF.

This clone was seen once. The rearrangement joins TRBV7-2 to TRBJ2-2; no reliable D call. The ends were cut back, 6 bases at V and 1 base at J, with 12 bases in the middle. The CDR3 has 15 amino acids. Germline V CDR1 and CDR2: SGHTA, FQGNSA. The DNA of the CDR3 is TGTGCCAGCAGTCGAACACCTGGGAACACCGGGGAGCTGTTTTTT. This sequence encodes CASSRTPGNTGELFF.

The rearrangement uses TRBV2 and TRBJ2-2; 7 bases align to TRBD1. This CDR3 region has 14 residues. After removal of 7 bases from V and 0 bases from J, the junction contained 2 bases not matched to a gene. Germline CDR1 and CDR2: SNHLY and FYNNEI. In DNA form, the CDR3 reads TGTGCCAGCATAGGGGGCCCGAACACCGGGGAGCTGTTTTTT. It codes for CASIGGPNTGELFF.

Only one count was recorded for this clone. The chain has TRBV7-8 and TRBJ2-4; D assignment may be TRBD1 or TRBD2 (6 bases each). Trimming took off 8 bases at V and 10 bases at J, with 30 bases between the two ends. CDR3 length: 17 residues. Germline V gene lookup returns CDR1 SGHVS and CDR2 FQNEAQ. In nucleotides, the CDR3 is TGTGCCAGCGGAGGGGGTGGCTCGGGGGTCGAGAAAGGGATTCAGTACTTC. It encodes CASGGGGSGVEKGIQYF. The entire variable domain, with the rest obtained from reference TRBV7-8 and TRBJ2-4, is as follows: GAGVSQSPRYKVAKRGQDVALRCDPISGHVSLFWYQQALGQGPEFLTYFQNEAQLDKSGLPSDRFFAERPEGSVSTLKIQRTQQEDSAVYLCASGGGGSGVEKGIQYFGAGTRLSVL.

The genes are TRBV10-3 and TRBJ1-2, with D maybe TRBD1 (5 bases). The CDR3 consists of 14 residues. Trimming left V 0 bases short and J 4 bases short, with 9 bases between. Germline V gene data show CDR1 as ENHRY and CDR2 as SYGVKD. Here the CDR3 DNA reads TGTGCCATCAGTGAGTCTGAGACAGCCTATGGCTACACCTTC. Amino acids: CAISESETAYGYTF.

This clone has just one count. The V gene is TRBV5-1, the J gene TRBJ2-3; 10 nucleotides align to TRBD2. Trimming at V came to 5 bases and at J to 4 bases, leaving 7 bases not matched to a gene. The germline CDR1 and CDR2 sequences are SGHRS and YFSETQ. This CDR3 is built from 15 residues. Here the CDR3 DNA reads TGCGCCAGCAGGCTAGCGGGGGAAGGAGCAGATACGCAGTATTTT. Its protein is CASRLAGEGADTQYF.

The chain is built from TRBV5-1 and TRBJ2-3, with 9 bases fitting TRBD2. The CDR3 runs to 14 residues. Germline V gene data show CDR1 as SGHRS and CDR2 as YFSETQ. V dropped 5 bases and J dropped 2; count of bases not matched to a gene: 3. The CDR3 nucleotides are TGCGCCAGCAGTAGCGGGGGACACACAGATACGCAGTATTTT. It codes for CASSSGGHTDTQYF.

V and J are TRBV2 and TRBJ1-3; no clear D gene. The length of the CDR3 is 15 residues. The V and J ends lost 6 bases and 0 bases respectively, with 12 bases between them. CDR1 and CDR2 from the germline V gene are SNHLY and FYNNEI. The CDR3 spells CASRAPASSGNTIYF. The CDR3 bases are TGTGCCAGCAGAGCCCCTGCTAGCTCTGGAAACACCATATATTTT. The whole variable domain, remainder taken from reference TRBV2 and TRBJ1-3, is EPEVTQTPSHQVTQMGQEVILRCVPISNHLYFYWYRQILGQKVEFLVSFYNNEISEKSEIFDDQFSVERPDGSNFTLKIRSTKLEDSAMYFCASRAPASSGNTIYFGEGSWLTVV.

The chain joins TRBV5-1 to TRBJ2-5; 12 bases fit TRBD2. The CDR3 has 17 residues. Germline trimming cut 0 bases from V and 5 bases from J; bases unmatched to any gene: 8. Per germline, CDR1 SGHRS and CDR2 YFSETQ. DNA of the CDR3: TGCGCCAGCAGCTTGGAAGGTCTAGCGGGGGGGCACGAGACCCAGTACTTC. Translating gives CASSLEGLAGGHETQYF.

The rearrangement links TRBV5-8 to TRBJ1-1; the D gene is possibly TRBD1 (5 bases). The CDR3 covers 14 residues. CDR1 and CDR2 from the germline V gene are SGHTS and YDEGEE. V lost 0 bases and J 3 bases, leaving 9 bases between the germline ends. The CDR3 sequence: CASSLAGDYTEAFF. The CDR3 DNA sequence: TGTGCCAGCAGCTTGGCTGGGGACTACACTGAAGCTTTCTTT.

The chain joins TRBV9 to TRBJ2-7; maybe TRBD1 (6 bases). The CDR3 covers 17 residues. The germline V and J ends were trimmed by 0 bases and 0 bases, with 16 bases remaining between them. Germline CDR1 reads SGDLS; CDR2 reads YYNGEE. CDR3 amino acids: CASSVGEGVQRSYEQYF. The CDR3 DNA is TGTGCCAGCAGCGTAGGCGAGGGGGTCCAACGCTCCTACGAGCAGTACTTC.

V is TRBV9 and J is TRBJ2-1; 12 bases are a match to TRBD2. With V trimmed by 5 bases and J by 9 bases, 9 bases remained unmatched. Germline V gene data show CDR1 as SGDLS and CDR2 as YYNGEE. The CDR3 sequence is 15 residues long. CDR3 residues: CASSSLAGGVGEQFF. Written as DNA, the CDR3 is TGTGCCAGCAGTTCACTAGCGGGGGGTGTCGGTGAGCAGTTCTTC.

This chain connects TRBV4-1 to TRBJ1-2, with no clear D. The CDR3 is 15 residues long. V was cut by 5 bases and J by 5 bases, with 18 bases left in between. CDR1 is MGHRA, CDR2 YSYEKL, per germline. Here the CDR3 reads CASSSHHRGEYGYTF. In DNA, the CDR3 is TGCGCCAGCAGCTCACATCACCGGGGAGAATATGGCTACACCTTC.

This sequence joins TRBV27 and TRBJ2-3; tentatively, D is TRBD2 (6 bases). This CDR3 is 15 amino acids long. Germline V gene sequence: CDR1 MNHEY, CDR2 SMNVEV (reference sequence). Trimming shortened V by 2 bases and J by 4 bases, and 13 bases separated the two germline ends. The CDR3 coding sequence is TGTGCCAGCAGTTTAGGACCGTGGGGGGCAGATACGCAGTATTTT. It encodes CASSLGPWGADTQYF.

The chain combines TRBV7-2 with TRBJ2-1; unclear D gene. Trimming left V 1 base short and J 6 bases short, with 7 bases between. There are 13 residues in the CDR3. CDR1 is SGHTA, CDR2 FQGNSA, per germline. The CDR3 protein is CASSLVGSNEQFF. In nucleotides, the CDR3 is TGTGCCAGCAGCTTAGTAGGGTCCAATGAGCAGTTCTTC.

This rearrangement joins TRBV30 to TRBJ2-5; D possibly corresponds to TRBD2 (7 bases). The V gene's germline CDR1 is GTSNPN and CDR2 SVGIG (reference sequence). CDR3 length equals 14 residues. Trimming left V 3 bases short and J 4 bases short, with 15 bases between. The CDR3 DNA reads TGTGCCTGGAGAGGGGGGGGAGGGTCAGAGACCCAGTACTTC. It specifies CAWRGGGGSETQYF.

This rearrangement joins TRBV19 to TRBJ2-5; 10 bases align to TRBD1. This CDR3 spans 15 amino acids. V dropped 5 bases and J dropped 4; count of bases not matched to a gene: 7. The germline CDR1 and CDR2 sequences are LNHDA and SQIVND (reference sequence). Written as DNA, the CDR3 is TGTGCCAGTAGTGGACAGGGGGGAGACGGAGAGACCCAGTACTTC. Translating gives CASSGQGGDGETQYF.

The chain employs TRBV2 and TRBJ1-2; TRBD1 is a possible D gene (6 bases). This CDR3 spans 15 amino acids. Between the trimmed V and J ends, which lost 6 bases and 3 bases, there was a span of 17 bases. From germline, CDR1 is SNHLY and CDR2 FYNNEI. In DNA, the CDR3 is TGTGCCAGCAGGGACGTACAGGGAGGACACTATGGCTACACCTTC. Amino acids: CASRDVQGGHYGYTF.

The V call is TRBV7-9, the J call TRBJ1-3; D uncertain. Germline lookup yields CDR1 SEHNR and CDR2 FQNEAQ (reference sequence). The V and J ends lost 3 bases and 4 bases respectively, with 7 bases between them. The CDR3 has 13 residues. The CDR3 reads CASSFTPGNTIYF. In DNA form, the CDR3 reads TGTGCCAGCAGCTTTACGCCCGGAAACACCATATATTTT.

This clone was counted only a few times. V usage is TRBV6-1 and J usage is TRBJ1-1; a weak D match, TRBD1 (6 bases). CDR3 length: 15 amino acids. V was trimmed by 3 bases and J by 1 base, leaving 12 bases between them. Germline V gene sequence: CDR1 MNHNS, CDR2 SASEGT. Here the CDR3 reads CASSEGAGWNTEAFF. The CDR3 DNA reads TGTGCCAGCAGTGAGGGGGCGGGGTGGAACACTGAAGCTTTCTTT.

The chain combines TRBV19 with TRBJ1-1; D unresolved. The CDR3 has 13 residues. CDR1 and CDR2 from the germline V gene are LNHDA and SQIVND (reference sequence). The ends were cut back, 4 bases at V and 5 bases at J, with 11 bases in the middle. For the CDR3, the DNA is TGTGCCAGTAGTAAATGGGCAGAAACTGAAGCTTTCTTT. The encoded protein is CASSKWAETEAFF.

This chain connects TRBV14 to TRBJ2-3; D ambiguous. This CDR3 comprises 13 residues. The V and J ends lost 2 bases and 7 bases respectively, with 10 bases between them. Germline V gives CDR1 SGHDN, CDR2 FVKESK. The CDR3 DNA sequence: TGTGCCAGCAGCCAACCAACAACCTATACGCAGTATTTT. This translates into CASSQPTTYTQYF.

This chain links TRBV20-1 with TRBJ2-7; no firm D call. Germline CDR1 DFQATT, CDR2 SNEGSKA (reference sequence). CDR3 size: 11 residues. The V gene lost 5 bases and the J gene lost 3 bases, with 8 bases spanning the gap. The CDR3 loop reads CSALSDYEQYF. The CDR3 DNA reads TGCAGTGCTCTCTCCGACTACGAGCAGTACTTC.

The V call is TRBV7-9, the J call TRBJ2-7; TRBD1 aligns across 10 bases. CDR1 SEHNR and CDR2 FQNEAQ come from the germline V gene (reference sequence). Trimming removed 4 bases from V and 4 bases from J; junction bases left unmatched: 4. The CDR3 runs to 14 residues. In DNA, the CDR3 is TGTGCCAGCAGCTCCCGGGACAGGGGATACGAGCAGTACTTC. Translated: CASSSRDRGYEQYF.